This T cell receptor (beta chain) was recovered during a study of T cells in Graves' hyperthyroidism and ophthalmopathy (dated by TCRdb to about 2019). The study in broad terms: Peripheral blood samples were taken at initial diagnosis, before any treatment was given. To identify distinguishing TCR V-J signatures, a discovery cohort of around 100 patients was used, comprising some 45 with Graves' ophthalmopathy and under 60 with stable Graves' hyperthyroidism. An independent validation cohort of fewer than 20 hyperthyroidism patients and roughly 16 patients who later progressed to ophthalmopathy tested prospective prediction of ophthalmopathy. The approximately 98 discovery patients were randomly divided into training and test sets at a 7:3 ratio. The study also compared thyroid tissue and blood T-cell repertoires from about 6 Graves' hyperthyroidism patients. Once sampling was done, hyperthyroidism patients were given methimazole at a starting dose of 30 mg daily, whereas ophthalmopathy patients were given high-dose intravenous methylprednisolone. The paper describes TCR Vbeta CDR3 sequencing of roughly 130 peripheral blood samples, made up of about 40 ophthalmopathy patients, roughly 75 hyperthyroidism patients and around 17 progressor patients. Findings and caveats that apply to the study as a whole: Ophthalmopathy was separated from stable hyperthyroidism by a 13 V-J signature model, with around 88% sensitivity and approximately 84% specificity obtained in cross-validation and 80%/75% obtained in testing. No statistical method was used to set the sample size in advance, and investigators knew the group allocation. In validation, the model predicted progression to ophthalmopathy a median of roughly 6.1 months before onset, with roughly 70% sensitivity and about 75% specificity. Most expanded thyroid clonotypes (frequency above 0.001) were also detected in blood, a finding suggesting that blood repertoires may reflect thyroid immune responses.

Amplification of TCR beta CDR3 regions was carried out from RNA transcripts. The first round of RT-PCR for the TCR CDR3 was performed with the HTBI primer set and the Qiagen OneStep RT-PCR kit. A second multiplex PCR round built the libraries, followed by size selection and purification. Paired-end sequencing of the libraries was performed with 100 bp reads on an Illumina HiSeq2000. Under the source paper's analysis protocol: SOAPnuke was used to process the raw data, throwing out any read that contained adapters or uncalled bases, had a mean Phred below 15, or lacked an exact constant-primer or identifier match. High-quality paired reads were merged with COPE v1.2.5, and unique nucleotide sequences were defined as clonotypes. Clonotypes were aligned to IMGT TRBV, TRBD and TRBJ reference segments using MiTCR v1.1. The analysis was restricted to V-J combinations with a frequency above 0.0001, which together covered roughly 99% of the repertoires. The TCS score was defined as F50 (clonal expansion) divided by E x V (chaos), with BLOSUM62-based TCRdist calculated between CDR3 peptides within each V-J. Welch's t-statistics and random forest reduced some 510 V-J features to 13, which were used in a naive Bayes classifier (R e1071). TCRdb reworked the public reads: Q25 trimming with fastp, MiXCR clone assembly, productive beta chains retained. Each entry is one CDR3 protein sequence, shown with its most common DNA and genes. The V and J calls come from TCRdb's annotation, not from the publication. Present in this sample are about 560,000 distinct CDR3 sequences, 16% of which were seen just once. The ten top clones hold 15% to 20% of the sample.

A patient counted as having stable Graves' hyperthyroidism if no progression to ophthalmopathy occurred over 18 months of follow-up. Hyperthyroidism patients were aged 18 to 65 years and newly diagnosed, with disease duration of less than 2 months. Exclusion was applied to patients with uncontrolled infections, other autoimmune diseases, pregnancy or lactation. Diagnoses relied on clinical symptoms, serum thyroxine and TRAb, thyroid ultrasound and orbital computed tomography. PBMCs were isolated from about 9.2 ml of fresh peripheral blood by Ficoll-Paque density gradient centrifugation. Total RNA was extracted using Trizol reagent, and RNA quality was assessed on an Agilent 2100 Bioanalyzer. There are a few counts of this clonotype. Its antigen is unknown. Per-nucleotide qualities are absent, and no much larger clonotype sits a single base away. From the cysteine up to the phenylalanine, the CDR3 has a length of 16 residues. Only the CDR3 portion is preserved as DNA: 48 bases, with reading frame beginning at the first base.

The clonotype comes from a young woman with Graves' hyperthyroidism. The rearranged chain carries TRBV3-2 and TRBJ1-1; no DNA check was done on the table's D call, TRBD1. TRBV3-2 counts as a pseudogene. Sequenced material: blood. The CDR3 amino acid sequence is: CASSQDRGRENTEAFF. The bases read TGTGCCAGCAGCCAAGATCGGGGCAGGGAGAACACTGAAGCTTTCTTT.